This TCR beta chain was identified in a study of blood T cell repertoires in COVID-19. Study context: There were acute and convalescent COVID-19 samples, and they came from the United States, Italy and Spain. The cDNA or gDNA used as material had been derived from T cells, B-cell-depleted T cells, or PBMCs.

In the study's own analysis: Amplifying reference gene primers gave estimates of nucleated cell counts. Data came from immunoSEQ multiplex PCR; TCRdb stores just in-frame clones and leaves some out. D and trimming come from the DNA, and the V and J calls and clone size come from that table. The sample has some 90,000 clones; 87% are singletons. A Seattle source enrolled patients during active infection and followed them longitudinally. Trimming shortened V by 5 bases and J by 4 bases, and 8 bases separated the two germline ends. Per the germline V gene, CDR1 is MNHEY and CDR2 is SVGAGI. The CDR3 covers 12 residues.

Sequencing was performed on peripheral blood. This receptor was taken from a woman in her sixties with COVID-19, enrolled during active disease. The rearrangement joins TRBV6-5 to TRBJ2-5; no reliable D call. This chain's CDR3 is CASSQVGETQYF. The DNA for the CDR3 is TGTGCCAGCAGTCAGGTGGGAGAGACCCAGTACTTC.